These 25 T cell receptor beta chains came from one sample sequenced in a study of blood T cell repertoires in COVID-19. Using immunoSEQ multiplex PCR, the repertoire was profiled, and TCRdb retains in-frame clones only, with some absent. Of more than 35,000 clones in the sample, roughly 87% were seen once. Sequencing was done on a sample of peripheral blood. The receptors stem from a human donor in a cohort sampled during active COVID-19.

This clone appeared once. The chain carries TRBV9 and TRBJ2-3, with D possibly being TRBD2 (5 bases). The CDR3 sequence is 15 residues long. Trimming took off 0 bases at V and 6 bases at J, with 14 bases between the two ends. Germline-derived CDR1 and CDR2 are SGDLS and YYNGEE. The CDR3 region has the DNA TGTGCCAGCAGCGTAGCTTTAGCGCTAAGGGATACGCAGTATTTT. This translates into CASSVALALRDTQYF.

J is TRBJ2-3 and V is TRBV13, with TRBD1 matching over 9 bases. The germline CDR1 and CDR2 sequences are PRHDT and FYEKMQ (reference sequence). The CDR3 totals 17 residues. Trimming cost V 1 base and J 3 bases; bases outside gene matches: 8. The CDR3 reads CASSLAPPGQGTDTQYF. CDR3 bases: TGTGCCAGCAGCTTAGCTCCCCCGGGACAGGGAACAGATACGCAGTATTTT.

The chain employs TRBV5-1 and TRBJ2-3; TRBD2 matches 8 bases. Germline CDR1 SGHRS, CDR2 YFSETQ. With V trimmed by 4 bases and J by 5 bases, 12 bases remained unmatched. CDR3 length: 16 residues. The CDR3 nucleotides read TGCGCCAGCAGCCCGGGACCAGCGGGAGAGGGAGATACGCAGTATTTT. It translates to CASSPGPAGEGDTQYF. Full variable domain (missing parts from reference TRBV5-1 and TRBJ2-3): KAGVTQTPRYLIKTRGQQVTLSCSPISGHRSVSWYQQTPGQGLQFLFEYFSETQRNKGNFPGRFSGRQFSNSRSEMNVSTLELGDSALYLCASSPGPAGEGDTQYFGPGTRLTVL.

The gene calls are TRBV9 and TRBJ2-2; weak D call: TRBD1 (6 bases). V lost 6 bases and J lost 2, with 11 bases in between. CDR3 length: 14 amino acids. Germline V gives CDR1 SGDLS, CDR2 YYNGEE. CDR3 residues: CASMGRGNTGELFF. DNA of the CDR3: TGTGCCAGCATGGGCAGGGGTAACACCGGGGAGCTGTTTTTT.

This chain connects TRBV11-3 to TRBJ1-1; D is undetermined. Germline CDR1 SGHNT, CDR2 YENEEA. Trimming removed 5 bases from V and 11 bases from J, with 9 bases in between. The CDR3 sequence is 10 residues long. In DNA form, the CDR3 reads TGTGCCAGCAGCCCGACAAGGGCTTTCTTT. Its translation: CASSPTRAFF.

The chain couples TRBV6-2 or TRBV6-3 to TRBJ1-5; no firm D call. Trimming removed 0 bases at V and 0 bases at J, with 15 bases between. The CDR3 is made up of 18 amino acids. Germline V gives CDR1 MNHEY, CDR2 SVGEGT. CDR3 DNA: TGTGCCAGCAGTTACTCGAGATCGGCAGGATATAGCAATCAGCCCCAGCATTTT. Residues: CASSYSRSAGYSNQPQHF.

The V and J genes are TRBV2 and TRBJ2-5, with 7 nucleotides matching TRBD1. Trimming cost V 3 bases and J 10 bases; bases outside gene matches: 8. Germline values: CDR1 SNHLY, CDR2 FYNNEI. The CDR3 has 13 residues. CDR3 in DNA: TGTGCCAGCAGTGAGGGGACAGTAATGGACCAGTACTTC. Encoded protein: CASSEGTVMDQYF.

CDR3 residues: CASSLTAGLEETQYF. The DNA for the CDR3 is TGCGCCAGCAGCTTGACCGCGGGACTCGAAGAGACCCAGTACTTC. The chain combines TRBV5-1 with TRBJ2-5; TRBD2 might be the D (6 bases). The V and J ends lost 1 base and 3 bases respectively, with 13 bases between them. Germline-derived CDR1 and CDR2 are SGHRS and YFSETQ. This CDR3 has 15 residues.

Only one count was recorded for this clone. The chain uses TRBV10-3 and TRBJ1-6, with 10 bases lining up with TRBD1. Germline V gene sequence: CDR1 ENHRY, CDR2 SYGVKD. The J segment lost 7 bases and the V segment lost 3 bases, leaving 3 bases of the junction unmatched. The CDR3 extends over 15 amino acids. The CDR3 sequence is CAISDQGQGNSPLHF. The CDR3 DNA is TGTGCCATCAGTGACCAGGGACAGGGGAATTCACCCCTCCACTTT.

The gene calls are TRBV27 and TRBJ2-3, with 11 bases lining up with TRBD2. Germline-derived CDR1 and CDR2 are MNHEY and SMNVEV (reference sequence). The CDR3 runs 17 residues. J gave up 0 bases and V 0 bases, and 2 bases lay outside the gene matches. CDR3 in DNA: TGTGCCAGCAGTTTATCGGGACTAGCGGCTAGCACAGATACGCAGTATTTT. Translating it yields CASSLSGLAASTDTQYF.

This clone was counted only a few times. The chain recombines TRBV6-1 with TRBJ2-1; 8 bases fit TRBD1. The CDR3 is 14 amino acids. J lost 6 bases, V lost 1 base, and 2 bases had no gene match. Germline CDR1 and CDR2: MNHNS and SASEGT. This CDR3 is CASSEVGTGNEQFF. As DNA, the CDR3 is TGTGCCAGCAGTGAAGTCGGGACAGGCAATGAGCAGTTCTTC.

This chain links TRBV19 with TRBJ1-2; no clear D. This CDR3 has 12 residues. Germline lookup yields CDR1 LNHDA and CDR2 SQIVND (reference sequence). The V end was cut by 3 bases, the J end by 5 bases, with 7 bases between. The CDR3 bases are TGTGCCAGTAGTATCTCGGGTTATGGCTACACCTTC. The encoded protein is CASSISGYGYTF.

This rearrangement joins TRBV6-5 to TRBJ1-1; D is possibly TRBD1 (6 bases). The CDR3 contains 14 residues. The V and J ends lost 7 bases and 3 bases respectively, with 15 bases between them. Germline V gene lookup returns CDR1 MNHEY and CDR2 SVGAGI. DNA of the CDR3: TGTGCCAGCACTTTAAGGGGGATGGACACTGAAGCTTTCTTT. Translated, it gives CASTLRGMDTEAFF.

This clone showed up just once. V and J are TRBV27 and TRBJ1-2, with TRBD1 matching 12 bases. The CDR3 spans 16 residues. Germline trimming cut 4 bases from V and 4 bases from J; bases unmatched to any gene: 7. Germline CDR1 MNHEY, CDR2 SMNVEV (reference sequence). The CDR3 DNA is TGTGCCAGCAGTTCCTGGGACAGGGGGCATGGCTATGGCTACACCTTC. This codes for CASSSWDRGHGYGYTF.

This chain connects TRBV6-5 to TRBJ2-1; 14 nucleotides match TRBD2. The CDR3 extends over 15 amino acids. V was pared by 6 bases and J by 4 bases, with 2 bases of the junction left unmatched. Germline-derived CDR1 and CDR2 are MNHEY and SVGAGI. CDR3 DNA: TGTGCCAGCAGAGGACTAGCGGGAGGTTACAATGAGCAGTTCTTC. Its translation is CASRGLAGGYNEQFF.

This clone was counted between two and nine times. CDR3: CASSLEGRSPLHF. The CDR3, as DNA: TGTGCCAGCAGCTTAGAGGGGCGCTCACCCCTCCACTTT. The rearrangement joins TRBV7-9 to TRBJ1-6; a weak D match, TRBD1 (5 bases). The CDR3 length is 13 residues. Germline assignment: CDR1 SEHNR and CDR2 FQNEAQ (reference sequence). Trimming took 1 base from V and 10 from J, leaving 8 bases between them.

The chain is built from TRBV27 and TRBJ2-3, with 7 positions matching TRBD1. The CDR3 has 13 residues. V trimming: 8 bases; J trimming: 0 bases; junction bases outside the gene matches: 2. Germline CDR1 reads MNHEY; CDR2 reads SMNVEV (reference sequence). The CDR3 sequence: CASRRGSTDTQYF. Written as DNA, the CDR3 is TGTGCCAGCCGCAGGGGGAGCACAGATACGCAGTATTTT.

The chain couples TRBV7-9 to TRBJ1-1; maybe TRBD1 (6 bases). This CDR3 comprises 15 residues. CDR1 and CDR2 from the germline V gene are SEHNR and FQNEAQ (reference sequence). With 5 bases removed from V and 1 base from J, the gap between germline ends came to 14 bases. CDR3 DNA sequence: TGTGCCAGCAGCCCCTGGGACATCAAGAACACTGAAGCTTTCTTT. Translation gives CASSPWDIKNTEAFF.

The rearrangement joins TRBV19 to TRBJ1-4; D perhaps matches TRBD1 (5 bases). The CDR3 contains 15 residues. Germline CDR1 and CDR2: LNHDA and SQIVND (reference sequence). Deletions cut 1 base from V and 8 bases from J, with 14 bases between. The CDR3 coding sequence is TGTGCCAGTAGTATAGTGGGGGGAACAGTCGAAAAACTGTTTTTT. Translating it yields CASSIVGGTVEKLFF.

In this sample, this clone turned up a few times. This chain joins TRBV6-5 and TRBJ1-1, with a tentative D call TRBD1 (5 bases). V lost 6 bases and J 4 bases, leaving 15 bases between the germline ends. The CDR3 sequence is 14 residues long. Germline CDR1 MNHEY, CDR2 SVGAGI. The CDR3 is CASRDVPRGTEAFF. CDR3 DNA: TGTGCCAGCAGAGACGTGCCAAGGGGCACTGAAGCTTTCTTT.

This chain connects TRBV10-3 to TRBJ1-5, with TRBD1 matching over 7 bases. V gave up 6 bases and J gave up 8 bases; unmatched junction bases: 7. CDR1 ENHRY and CDR2 SYGVKD come from the germline V gene. CDR3 length: 13 residues. The CDR3 protein is CAIRGQEVEPQHF. CDR3 nucleotides: TGTGCCATCAGAGGACAGGAGGTTGAGCCCCAGCATTTT.

The CDR3 region is CASSEAYAINYGYTF. The CDR3, as DNA: TGTGCCAGCAGTGAAGCGTACGCGATCAACTATGGCTACACCTTC. The V and J genes are TRBV6-1 and TRBJ1-2; the D is unclear. CDR1 and CDR2 (germline): MNHNS, SASEGT. V lost 0 bases and J 2 bases, leaving 10 bases between the germline ends. The CDR3 loop spans 15 amino acids.

The chain is built from TRBV5-1 and TRBJ2-2; 8 bases agree with TRBD2. J lost 0 bases, V lost 0 bases, and 1 base had no gene match. CDR1 and CDR2 from the germline V gene are SGHRS and YFSETQ. CDR3 length equals 16 residues. The CDR3 sequence: CASSLAREANTGELFF. In DNA, the CDR3 is TGCGCCAGCAGCTTGGCGCGGGAGGCGAACACCGGGGAGCTGTTTTTT.

The genes are TRBV23-1 and TRBJ2-7; possible D gene TRBD1, 6 bases. TRBV23-1 is reported as an ORF; its role is uncertain. V lost 6 bases, J lost 4 bases, and 10 bases lay in between. CDR3 length equals 12 residues. CDR3 DNA: TGCGCCAGCAGGCATGGACAGTACGAGCAGTACTTC. Protein sequence: CASRHGQYEQYF.

This clone showed up just a few times. The CDR3 bases are TGTGCCAGCAGCGCAGCCCGGACAGGGGAAAACTACAATGAGCAGTTCTTC. Translated: CASSAARTGENYNEQFF. The chain employs TRBV3-1 (or the pseudogene TRBV3-2) and TRBJ2-1; TRBD1 agrees at 9 bases. The CDR3 has 17 residues. In germline, CDR1 is LGHDT, CDR2 YNNKEL (reference sequence). With 5 bases clipped from V and 3 bases from J, the junction kept 11 bases outside the gene matches.